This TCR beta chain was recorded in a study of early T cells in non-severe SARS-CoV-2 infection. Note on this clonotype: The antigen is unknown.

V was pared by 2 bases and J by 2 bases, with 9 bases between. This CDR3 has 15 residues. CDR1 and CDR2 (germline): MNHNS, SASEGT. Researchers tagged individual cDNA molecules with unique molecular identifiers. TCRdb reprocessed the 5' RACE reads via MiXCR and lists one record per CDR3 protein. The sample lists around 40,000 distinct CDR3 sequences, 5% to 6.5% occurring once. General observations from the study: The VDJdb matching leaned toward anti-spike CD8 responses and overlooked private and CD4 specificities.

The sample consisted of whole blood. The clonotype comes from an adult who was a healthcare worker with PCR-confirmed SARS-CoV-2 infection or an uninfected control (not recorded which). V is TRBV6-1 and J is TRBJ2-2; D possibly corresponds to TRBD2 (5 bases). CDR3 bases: TGTGCCAGCAGTGAATTCGGGAAAAACACCGGGGAGCTGTTTTTT. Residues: CASSEFGKNTGELFF.